These 2 T cell receptor beta chains originate from one sample sequenced in a study of blood T cell repertoires in COVID-19. The protocol was immunoSEQ multiplex PCR, while the TCRdb copy is restricted to in-frame clones and leaves out a portion. The sample lists about 210,000 clones, around 80% occurring once. Sequencing input: PBMCs or T cells enriched from blood (not recorded which). These receptors all stem from a young man with acute COVID-19.

The gene calls are TRBV19 and TRBJ1-5; D possibly corresponds to TRBD1 (5 bases). Trimming pared 11 bases from V and 11 bases from J, leaving 16 bases between. Germline V CDR1 and CDR2: LNHDA, SQIVND (reference sequence). The CDR3 is 11 amino acids. CDR3 amino acids: CAVAGAGAQHF. The DNA of the CDR3 is TGTGCCGTCGCCGGGGCGGGGGCCCAGCATTTT.

The chain employs TRBV5-1 and TRBJ2-5; tentative D call: TRBD1 (6 bases). The CDR3 covers 18 residues. Per germline, CDR1 SGHRS and CDR2 YFSETQ. Trimming left V 2 bases short and J 2 bases short, with 22 bases between. Written as DNA, the CDR3 is TGCGCCAGCAGCTTTAGTACGTTGACAAGGGGGAATCAAGAGACCCAGTACTTC. Its protein product is CASSFSTLTRGNQETQYF.